Reported below is one T cell receptor (beta chain). The antigen is unknown. The data stem from a study of T-cell memory formation after mild COVID-19. Broader study findings: Contracting CD4+ clones sat mainly in CM and EM; CD8+ in EMRA. Later expanders leaned CD4+, whereas day 15 to 85 contracting clones were balanced CD4/CD8.

Each CDR3 protein gets one entry after TCRdb re-called the 5' RACE reads with MiXCR. In the table there are some 410,000 distinct CDR3 sequences, 23% of which are singletons. The germline CDR1 and CDR2 sequences are SQVTM and ANQGSEA. The CDR3 is made up of 13 amino acids. With V trimmed by 7 bases and J by 5 bases, 7 bases remained unmatched. The chain carries TRBV29-1 and TRBJ2-7, with TRBD1 matching over 11 bases. The clonotype comes from an adult woman who had mild COVID-19 (a few samples of this study predate the infection). Cell type and time point are not known. The sample taken for sequencing was PBMCs or a T cell subset sorted from them (not recorded which). In DNA, the CDR3 is TGCAGCGCTCTGGACAGGGGGCTCAACGAGCAGTACTTC. This translates into CSALDRGLNEQYF.